Listed here is a single TCR beta chain. As originally analysed: Estimation of nucleated cell counts was performed using reference gene primer amplification. The table came from immunoSEQ multiplex PCR; TCRdb's copy has only in-frame clones and leaves some out. V and J calls and clone size are as listed in that table; D and trimming were resolved from the DNA. The sample comprises some 220,000 clones, 84% of which are singletons, and approximately 5.1% rests with the top ten. This sample was included in a study of blood T cell repertoires in COVID-19. At the level of the study: COVID-19 samples collected from the United States, Italy and Spain covered acute and convalescent phases. PBMCs, B-cell-depleted T cells, or T cells provided the cDNA or gDNA that made up the material.

This CDR3 has 14 amino acids. Trimming shortened V by 2 bases and J by 4 bases, and 12 bases separated the two germline ends. Germline V CDR1 and CDR2: GTSNPN, SVGIG (reference sequence). The receptor's source is a woman aged 55-75 years who had recovered from COVID-19. The chain has TRBV30 and TRBJ1-3; tentative D call: TRBD1 (6 bases). The sample was peripheral blood. The CDR3 DNA reads as TGTGCCTGGAGTTGGGGGCCCAGGGGAAACACCATATATTTT. Translated: CAWSWGPRGNTIYF.